The 20 T cell receptor beta chains presented below share a single source sample, sequenced in a study of Graves' ophthalmopathy and Graves' hyperthyroidism. TCR beta CDR3 amplification used RNA transcripts. The authors performed first-round RT-PCR with HTBI primers and then a second-round multiplex PCR. TCRdb reprocessed the multiplex PCR reads via MiXCR and lists one record per CDR3 protein. This table has 660,000 or so distinct CDR3 sequences, roughly 39% appearing once. The sample taken for sequencing was peripheral blood. These receptors were taken from an adult man with Graves' ophthalmopathy.

To note about this clonotype: Since no conserved phenylalanine or tryptophan closes the CDR3, a read error is the likely cause. The limits of the CDR3 on the DNA are not certain, so only TCRdb's listed CDR3 is given. V and J are TRBV10-3 and TRBJ2-7; the table calls TRBD1, which could not be checked here. The germline CDR1 and CDR2 sequences are ENHRY and SYGVKD. The CDR3 is 11 residues long, ends included. The CDR3 reads CAISDQRGAYY.

J is TRBJ1-2 and V is TRBV20-1, with TRBD1 matching 8 bases. Germline V gene data show CDR1 as DFQATT and CDR2 as SNEGSKA (reference sequence). CDR3 length: 16 residues. Trimming at V came to 3 bases and at J to 4 bases, leaving 13 bases not matched to a gene. The CDR3 DNA follows: TGCAGTGCTAGTGCCGGGACAGGCCTGGTACGCTATGGCTACACCTTC. Encoded protein: CSASAGTGLVRYGYTF.

This clonotype has only one observation. The J gene is TRBJ2-7, the V gene TRBV29-1; 8 bases are a match to TRBD1. V lost 6 bases, J lost 0 bases, and 4 bases stayed unmatched. This CDR3 region has 13 residues. CDR1 SQVTM and CDR2 ANQGSEA come from the germline V gene. The CDR3, as DNA: TGCAGCGTCGCGGGACAGGCCTCCTACGAGCAGTACTTC. Translation: CSVAGQASYEQYF.

On this clonotype itself: The junction departs from the called germline gene at one end, perhaps through a read error. The chain links TRBV7-2 to TRBJ2-7; the D gene is possibly TRBD1 (5 bases). From germline, CDR1 is SGHTA and CDR2 FQGNSA. CDR3 length equals 13 residues. The chain's CDR3 is CASRLDSSYEQYF. Here the CDR3 DNA reads TGTGCCAGCAGATTAGACAGCTCCTACGAGCAGTACTTC.

The gene calls are TRBV24-1 and TRBJ2-7, with D possibly matching TRBD1 (8 bases). CDR3 length: 13 amino acids. From germline, CDR1 is KGHDR and CDR2 SFDVKD. Trimming stripped 4 bases from V and 7 bases from J, with 13 bases between. In DNA form, the CDR3 reads TGTGCCACCAGTGACTACAGGGGGGGTGAGCAGTACTTC. As protein: CATSDYRGGEQYF.

This clonotype was seen many times. This sequence joins TRBV25-1 and TRBJ1-1; a weak D match, TRBD1 (5 bases). V lost 1 base and J 8 bases, leaving 20 bases between the germline ends. CDR3 size: 16 residues. The V gene's germline CDR1 is MGHDK and CDR2 SYGVNS. The CDR3 DNA follows: TGTGCCAGCAGTGAATTAAGTGAACACACGGGGGGGGAAGCTTTCTTT. Protein: CASSELSEHTGGEAFF.

This clonotype was observed at least ten times. This chain joins TRBV14 and TRBJ1-2, with D perhaps matching TRBD1 (5 bases). Germline V gene data show CDR1 as SGHDN and CDR2 as FVKESK. V was trimmed by 0 bases and J by 4 bases, leaving 15 bases between them. The CDR3 extends over 16 amino acids. The CDR3 protein is CASSQDIGGSAYGYTF. In DNA form, the CDR3 reads TGTGCCAGCAGCCAAGATATTGGGGGATCGGCCTATGGCTACACCTTC.

Remarks on this clonotype: Lacking the conserved final phenylalanine or tryptophan, this CDR3 likely reflects a read error. This chain links TRBV12-3 or TRBV12-4 with TRBJ1-4; D might be TRBD1 (6 bases). This CDR3 region has 15 residues. Trimming cost V 5 bases and J 7 bases, with 17 bases left between them. CDR3 bases: TGTGCCAGCAGTGACATAACCAACAGGGCTGAAAAACTGTTTCTT. This encodes CASSDITNRAEKLFL.

The sample holds many counts of this clonotype. J is TRBJ1-2 and V is TRBV12-3 or TRBV12-4; D perhaps matches TRBD1 (5 bases). Trimming pared 5 bases from V and 4 bases from J, leaving 14 bases between. This CDR3 comprises 14 residues. The CDR3 sequence: CASSGFREGYGYTF. As DNA, the CDR3 is TGTGCCAGCAGTGGCTTCAGGGAGGGCTATGGCTACACCTTC.

V gene TRBV2 combines with J gene TRBJ2-7; 13 nucleotides match TRBD2. Germline loops: CDR1 SNHLY, CDR2 FYNNEI. The CDR3 runs to 15 residues. V dropped 5 bases and J dropped 4; count of bases not matched to a gene: 5. CDR3 sequence: CASSTGLAGAYEQYF. Here the CDR3 DNA reads TGTGCCAGCAGTACTGGACTAGCGGGGGCTTACGAGCAGTACTTC.

The chain has TRBV29-1 and TRBJ2-7, with TRBD1 matching over 7 bases. The CDR3 loop spans 15 amino acids. The germline V gene encodes CDR1 SQVTM and CDR2 ANQGSEA. The V gene end was trimmed by 1 base and the J gene end by 0 bases; junction bases not matched to a gene: 6. The CDR3 sequence: CSVEVPQGISYEQYF. The CDR3 nucleotides are TGCAGCGTTGAAGTCCCACAGGGGATCTCCTACGAGCAGTACTTC.

This clonotype has more than one count but fewer than ten. The V call is TRBV5-1, the J call TRBJ2-7; 7 nucleotides agree with TRBD1. Unmatched junction bases numbered 11, after V lost 2 bases and J lost 0 bases. The CDR3 is made up of 17 amino acids. The V gene's germline CDR1 is SGHRS and CDR2 YFSETQ. The CDR3 region is CASSFKPGTESSYEQYF. The DNA of the CDR3 is TGCGCCAGCAGCTTTAAACCGGGGACAGAGAGCTCCTACGAGCAGTACTTC.

Of note for this clonotype: One end of the junction does not line up with germline, which may come from a read error. This chain links TRBV5-8 with TRBJ2-5; D remains unclear. CDR1 is SGHTS, CDR2 YDEGEE, per germline. The CDR3 runs 15 residues. For the CDR3, the DNA is TGTACCAGCAGATTAAATACATGGATCCAAGAGACCCAGTACTTC. It yields the protein CTSRLNTWIQETQYF.

The genes are TRBV7-3 and TRBJ2-2; TRBD2 matches at 10 bases. V lost 5 bases and J lost 6; bases outside the gene matches: 9. The germline V gene has CDR1 SGHTA and CDR2 FQGTGA. CDR3 length: 16 amino acids. CDR3 region: CASSPRTSGGPGELFF. The CDR3 DNA reads as TGTGCCAGCAGCCCGCGGACTAGCGGAGGTCCCGGGGAGCTGTTTTTT.

Worth noting for this clonotype: As the CDR3 is not closed by the conserved phenylalanine or tryptophan, this likely results from a read error. No DNA is shown, since the ends of the CDR3 on it are uncertain; the CDR3 is the one TCRdb lists. The chain uses TRBV7-9 and TRBJ1-3; whether TRBD1, the table's D call, matches the DNA was not checked. Ends included, the CDR3 has 9 residues. Germline V lookup: CDR1 SEHNR, CDR2 FQNEAQ (reference sequence). CDR3 sequence reads: CASSFDRNT.

The chain carries TRBV29-1 and TRBJ1-2; D call uncertain. From germline, CDR1 is SQVTM and CDR2 ANQGSEA. The CDR3 is made up of 12 amino acids. V gave up 8 bases and J gave up 4 bases, with 14 bases separating them. This CDR3 reads CSLWGLTYGYTF. In DNA form, the CDR3 reads TGCAGCTTGTGGGGTCTGACCTATGGCTACACCTTC.

V and J are TRBV7-9 and TRBJ2-6; the D gene is possibly TRBD2 (5 bases). V gave up 5 bases and J gave up 0 bases, with 14 bases separating them. This CDR3 is 17 amino acids long. Per germline, CDR1 SEHNR and CDR2 FQNEAQ (reference sequence). The CDR3 DNA reads as TGTGCCAGCAGCCCGGGGAAGTCTAGCTCTGGGGCCAACGTCCTGACTTTC. It specifies CASSPGKSSSGANVLTF.

The sample holds many counts of this clonotype. This rearrangement joins TRBV2 to TRBJ2-7, with 10 bases matching TRBD2. Unmatched junction bases numbered 2, after V lost 6 bases and J lost 0 bases. Germline V CDR1 and CDR2: SNHLY, FYNNEI. The CDR3 has 14 amino acids. The CDR3 sequence: CASRLAGPSYEQYF. For the CDR3, the DNA is TGTGCCAGCAGACTAGCGGGACCCTCCTACGAGCAGTACTTC.

Many counts were recorded for this clonotype. The rearrangement uses TRBV13 and TRBJ1-2, with 10 bases that match TRBD1. V trimming: 3 bases; J trimming: 4 bases; junction bases outside the gene matches: 2. This CDR3 contains 14 residues. Germline-derived CDR1 and CDR2 are PRHDT and FYEKMQ (reference sequence). The chain's CDR3 is CASSLDRGSYGYTF. The CDR3 DNA reads as TGTGCCAGCAGCTTGGACAGGGGGAGCTATGGCTACACCTTC.

The chain joins TRBV7-2 to TRBJ1-2; D is unresolved. V lost 5 bases and J 8 bases, leaving 12 bases between the germline ends. Germline-derived CDR1 and CDR2 are SGHTA and FQGNSA. The CDR3 sequence is 12 residues long. The CDR3 DNA is TGTGCCAGCAGCCCAAGAGGGATCGGCTACACCTTC. It translates to CASSPRGIGYTF.